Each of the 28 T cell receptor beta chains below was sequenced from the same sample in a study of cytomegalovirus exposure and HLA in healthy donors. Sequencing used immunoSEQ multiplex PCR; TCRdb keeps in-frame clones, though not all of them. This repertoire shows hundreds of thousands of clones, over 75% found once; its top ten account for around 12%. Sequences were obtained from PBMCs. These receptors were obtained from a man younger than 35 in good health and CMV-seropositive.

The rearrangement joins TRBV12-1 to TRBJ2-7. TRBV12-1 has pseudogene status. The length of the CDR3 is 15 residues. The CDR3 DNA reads TGTGCCAGCAGAGACCAACCGGGCCCAGGCCACGAGCAGTACTTC. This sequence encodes CASRDQPGPGHEQYF.

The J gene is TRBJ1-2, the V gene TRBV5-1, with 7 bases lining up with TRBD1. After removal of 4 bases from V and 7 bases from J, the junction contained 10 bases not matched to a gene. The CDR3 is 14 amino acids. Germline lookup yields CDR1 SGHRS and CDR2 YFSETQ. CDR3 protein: CASSPGAGGGGYTF. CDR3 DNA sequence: TGCGCCAGCAGCCCCGGGGCAGGGGGAGGTGGCTACACCTTC.

The CDR3 sequence: CASSVRQGREPQHF. Here the CDR3 DNA reads TGTGCCAGCAGTGTTAGACAGGGCCGTGAGCCCCAGCATTTT. The gene calls are TRBV2 and TRBJ1-5; 7 nucleotides line up with TRBD1. Germline CDR1 reads SNHLY; CDR2 reads FYNNEI. Unmatched junction bases numbered 8, after V lost 4 bases and J lost 8 bases. This CDR3 is built from 14 residues.

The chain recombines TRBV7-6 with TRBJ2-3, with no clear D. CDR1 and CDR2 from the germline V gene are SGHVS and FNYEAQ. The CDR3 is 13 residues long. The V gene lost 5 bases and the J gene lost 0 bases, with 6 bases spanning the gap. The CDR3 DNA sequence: TGTGCCAGCAGCGTCGGGAGCACAGATACGCAGTATTTT. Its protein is CASSVGSTDTQYF.

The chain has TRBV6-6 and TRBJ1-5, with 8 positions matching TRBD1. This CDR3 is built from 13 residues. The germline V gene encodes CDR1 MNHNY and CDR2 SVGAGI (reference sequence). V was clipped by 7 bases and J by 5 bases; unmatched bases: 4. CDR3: CASTSQGDQPQHF. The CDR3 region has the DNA TGTGCCAGCACCTCACAGGGGGATCAGCCCCAGCATTTT.

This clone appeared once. The CDR3 reads CSVIGTPASYNEQFF. The CDR3 region has the DNA TGCAGCGTTATCGGGACTCCCGCTTCCTACAATGAGCAGTTCTTC. The chain joins TRBV29-1 to TRBJ2-1, with a weak D call TRBD2 (6 bases). The CDR3 runs to 15 residues. CDR1 is SQVTM, CDR2 ANQGSEA, per germline. V was cut by 5 bases and J by 1 base, with 15 bases left in between.

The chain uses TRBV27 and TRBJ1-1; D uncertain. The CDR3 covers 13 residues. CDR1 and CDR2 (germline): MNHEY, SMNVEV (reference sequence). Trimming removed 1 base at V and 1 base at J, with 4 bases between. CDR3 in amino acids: CASSLLENTEAFF. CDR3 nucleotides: TGTGCCAGCAGTTTATTGGAGAACACTGAAGCTTTCTTT.

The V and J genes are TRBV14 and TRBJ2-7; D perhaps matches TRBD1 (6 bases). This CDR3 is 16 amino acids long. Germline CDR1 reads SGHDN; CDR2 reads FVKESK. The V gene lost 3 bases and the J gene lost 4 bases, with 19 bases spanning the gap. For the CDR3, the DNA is TGTGCCAGCAGCCAGCCCTCGACGCAGGGGAGATACGAGCAGTACTTC. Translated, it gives CASSQPSTQGRYEQYF.

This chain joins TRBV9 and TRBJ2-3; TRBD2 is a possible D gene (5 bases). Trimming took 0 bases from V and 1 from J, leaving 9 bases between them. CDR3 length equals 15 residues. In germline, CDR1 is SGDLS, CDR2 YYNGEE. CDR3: CASSVAYGGTDTQYF. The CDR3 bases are TGTGCCAGCAGCGTAGCTTACGGGGGCACAGATACGCAGTATTTT.

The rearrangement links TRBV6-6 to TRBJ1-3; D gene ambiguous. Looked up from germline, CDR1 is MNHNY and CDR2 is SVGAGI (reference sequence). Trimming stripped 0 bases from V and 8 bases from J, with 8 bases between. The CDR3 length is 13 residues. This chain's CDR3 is CASSYSARDTIYF. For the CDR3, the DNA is TGTGCCAGCAGTTACTCCGCTCGGGACACCATATATTTT.

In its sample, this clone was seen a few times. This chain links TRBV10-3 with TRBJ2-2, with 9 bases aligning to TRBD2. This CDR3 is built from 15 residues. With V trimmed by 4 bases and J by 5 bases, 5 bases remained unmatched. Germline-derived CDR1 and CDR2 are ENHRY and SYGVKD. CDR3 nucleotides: TGTGCCATCAGTGGTAGCGGGAGAGGTACCGGGGAGCTGTTTTTT. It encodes CAISGSGRGTGELFF.

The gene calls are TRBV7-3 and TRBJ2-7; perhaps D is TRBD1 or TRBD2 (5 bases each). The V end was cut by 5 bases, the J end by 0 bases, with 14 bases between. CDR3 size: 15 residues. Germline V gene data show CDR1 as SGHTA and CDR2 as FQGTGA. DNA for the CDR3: TGTGCCAGCAGCCTCGGGACCCATAGCTCCTACGAGCAGTACTTC. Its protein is CASSLGTHSSYEQYF.

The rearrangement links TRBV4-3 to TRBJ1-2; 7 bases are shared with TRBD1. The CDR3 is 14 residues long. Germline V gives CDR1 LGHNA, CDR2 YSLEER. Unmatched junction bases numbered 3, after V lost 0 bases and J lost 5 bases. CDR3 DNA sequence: TGCGCCAGCAGCCAAGATAGGGGGCATTATGGCTACACCTTC. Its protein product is CASSQDRGHYGYTF.

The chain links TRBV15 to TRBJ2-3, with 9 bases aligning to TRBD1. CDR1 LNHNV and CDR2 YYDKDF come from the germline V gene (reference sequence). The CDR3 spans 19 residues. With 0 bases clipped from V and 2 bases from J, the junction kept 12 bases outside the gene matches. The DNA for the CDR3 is TGTGCCACCAGCAGAGAGGGGCGATCAGGGACAGGGAACACAGATACGCAGTATTTT. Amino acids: CATSREGRSGTGNTDTQYF.

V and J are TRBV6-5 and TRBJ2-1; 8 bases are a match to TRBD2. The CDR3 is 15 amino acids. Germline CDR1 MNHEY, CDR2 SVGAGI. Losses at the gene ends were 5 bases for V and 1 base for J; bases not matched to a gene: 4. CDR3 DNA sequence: TGTGCCAGCAGTCTAAGCGGGAGTTCCTACAATGAGCAGTTCTTC. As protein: CASSLSGSSYNEQFF.

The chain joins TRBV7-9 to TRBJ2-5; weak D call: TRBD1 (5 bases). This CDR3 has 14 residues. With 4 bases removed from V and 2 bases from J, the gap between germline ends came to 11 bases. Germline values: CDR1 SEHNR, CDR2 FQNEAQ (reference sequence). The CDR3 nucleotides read TGTGCCAGCAGCTCCCACAGGTTACAAGAGACCCAGTACTTC. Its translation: CASSSHRLQETQYF.

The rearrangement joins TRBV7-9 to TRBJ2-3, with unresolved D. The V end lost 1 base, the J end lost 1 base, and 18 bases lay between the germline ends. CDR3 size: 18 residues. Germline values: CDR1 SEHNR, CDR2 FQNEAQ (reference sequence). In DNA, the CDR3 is TGTGCCAGCAGCTTAGTATTCCAGCTGCTTAGGGGCACAGATACGCAGTATTTT. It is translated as CASSLVFQLLRGTDTQYF.

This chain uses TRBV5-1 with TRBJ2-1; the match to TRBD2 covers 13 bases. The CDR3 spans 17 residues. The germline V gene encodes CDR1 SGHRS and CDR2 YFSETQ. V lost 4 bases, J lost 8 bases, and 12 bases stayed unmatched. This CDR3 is CASSLGTSGISWDEQFF. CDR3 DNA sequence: TGCGCCAGCAGCCTGGGGACTAGCGGGATTTCTTGGGATGAGCAGTTCTTC. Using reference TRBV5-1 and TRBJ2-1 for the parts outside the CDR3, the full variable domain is KAGVTQTPRYLIKTRGQQVTLSCSPISGHRSVSWYQQTPGQGLQFLFEYFSETQRNKGNFPGRFSGRQFSNSRSEMNVSTLELGDSALYLCASSLGTSGISWDEQFFGPGTRLTVL.

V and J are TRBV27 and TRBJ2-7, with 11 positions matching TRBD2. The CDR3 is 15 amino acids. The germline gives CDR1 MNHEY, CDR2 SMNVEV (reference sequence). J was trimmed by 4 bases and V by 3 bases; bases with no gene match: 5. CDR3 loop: CASSFGLAGVYEQYF. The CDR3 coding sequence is TGTGCCAGCAGTTTCGGACTAGCGGGTGTTTACGAGCAGTACTTC.

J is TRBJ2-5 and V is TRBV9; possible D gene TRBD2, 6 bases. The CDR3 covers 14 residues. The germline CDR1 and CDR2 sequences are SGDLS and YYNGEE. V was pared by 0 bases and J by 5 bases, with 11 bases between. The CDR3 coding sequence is TGTGCCAGCAGCGTAGCGACGGGAGTGGAGACCCAGTACTTC. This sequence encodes CASSVATGVETQYF.

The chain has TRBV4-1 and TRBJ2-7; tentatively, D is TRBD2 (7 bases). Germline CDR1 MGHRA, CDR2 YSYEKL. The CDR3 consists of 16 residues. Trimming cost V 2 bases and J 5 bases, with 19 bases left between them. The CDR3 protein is CASSQSGTRGFDEQYF. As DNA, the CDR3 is TGCGCCAGCAGCCAAAGCGGGACCAGGGGTTTCGACGAGCAGTACTTC.

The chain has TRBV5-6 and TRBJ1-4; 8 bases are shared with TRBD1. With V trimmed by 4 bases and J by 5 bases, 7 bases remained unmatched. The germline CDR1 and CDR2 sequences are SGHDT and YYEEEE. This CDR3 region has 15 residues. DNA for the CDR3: TGTGCCAGCAGCGGATCCGACAGGGGCAATGAAAAACTGTTTTTT. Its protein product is CASSGSDRGNEKLFF.

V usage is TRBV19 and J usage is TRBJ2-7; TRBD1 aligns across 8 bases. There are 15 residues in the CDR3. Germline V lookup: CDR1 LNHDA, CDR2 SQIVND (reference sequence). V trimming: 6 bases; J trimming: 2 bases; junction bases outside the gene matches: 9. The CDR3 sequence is CASRVTGGNTYEQYF. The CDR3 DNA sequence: TGTGCCAGTAGGGTTACAGGGGGTAATACCTACGAGCAGTACTTC. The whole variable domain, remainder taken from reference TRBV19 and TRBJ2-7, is DGGITQSPKYLFRKEGQNVTLSCEQNLNHDAMYWYRQDPGQGLRLIYYSQIVNDFQKGDIAEGYSVSREKKESFPLTVTSAQKNPTAFYLCASRVTGGNTYEQYFGPGTRLTVT.

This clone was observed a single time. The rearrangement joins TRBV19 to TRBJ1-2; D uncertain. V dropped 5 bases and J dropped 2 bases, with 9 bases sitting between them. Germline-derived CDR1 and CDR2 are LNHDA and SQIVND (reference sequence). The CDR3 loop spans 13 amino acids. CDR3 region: CASSLAYNYGYTF. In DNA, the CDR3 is TGTGCCAGTAGTTTGGCCTACAACTATGGCTACACCTTC.

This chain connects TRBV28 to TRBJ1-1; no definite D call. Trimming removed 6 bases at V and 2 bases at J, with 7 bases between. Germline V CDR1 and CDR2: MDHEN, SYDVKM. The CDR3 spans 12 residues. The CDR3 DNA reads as TGTGCCAGCAGACAGAGAAACACTGAAGCTTTCTTT. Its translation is CASRQRNTEAFF.

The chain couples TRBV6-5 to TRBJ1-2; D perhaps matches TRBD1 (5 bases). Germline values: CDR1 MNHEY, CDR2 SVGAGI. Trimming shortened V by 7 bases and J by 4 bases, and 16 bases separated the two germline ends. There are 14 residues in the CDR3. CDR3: CASTAGTLGYGYTF. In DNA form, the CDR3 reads TGTGCCAGCACTGCCGGGACCCTGGGCTATGGCTACACCTTC.

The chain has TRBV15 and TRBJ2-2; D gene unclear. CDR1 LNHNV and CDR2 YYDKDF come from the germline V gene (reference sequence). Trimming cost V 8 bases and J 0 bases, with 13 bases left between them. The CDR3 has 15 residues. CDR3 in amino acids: CATSSGPTNTGELFF. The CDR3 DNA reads TGTGCCACCTCCTCAGGACCAACGAACACCGGGGAGCTGTTTTTT.

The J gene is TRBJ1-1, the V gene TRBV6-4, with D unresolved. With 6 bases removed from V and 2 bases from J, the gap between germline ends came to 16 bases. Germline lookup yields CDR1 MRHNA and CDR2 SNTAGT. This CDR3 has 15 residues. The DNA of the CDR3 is TGTGCCAGCAGACGCGAGGAGGGATTTAACACTGAAGCTTTCTTT. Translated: CASRREEGFNTEAFF.